The clone carrying this T cell receptor (beta chain) turned up a few times. The entry originates in a study of sequential checkpoint blockade in melanoma. Study in general: After both sequences, patients received maintenance nivolumab.

Treatment noted: randomized to nivolumab then ipilimumab (arm A) or the reverse (arm B). Clones were read by immunoSEQ multiplex PCR, and TCRdb kept only the in-frame ones, dropping some. The sample shows under 14,000 clones, roughly 50% of them seen only once. The sample was CD8+ T cells sorted from blood (inferred from file names), taken from a patient given nivolumab and ipilimumab in sequence. This TCR came from a human donor with melanoma.

CDR3 region: CASYSLNRGHTEAFF. For the CDR3, the DNA is TGTGCCAGTTACTCACTAAACAGGGGGCACACTGAAGCTTTCTTT. The V call is TRBV28, the J call TRBJ1-1; 9 bases fit TRBD1. V shed 9 bases, J shed 3 bases, and the junction held 11 bases outside the gene matches. The CDR3 runs to 15 residues. The V gene's germline CDR1 is MDHEN and CDR2 SYDVKM.